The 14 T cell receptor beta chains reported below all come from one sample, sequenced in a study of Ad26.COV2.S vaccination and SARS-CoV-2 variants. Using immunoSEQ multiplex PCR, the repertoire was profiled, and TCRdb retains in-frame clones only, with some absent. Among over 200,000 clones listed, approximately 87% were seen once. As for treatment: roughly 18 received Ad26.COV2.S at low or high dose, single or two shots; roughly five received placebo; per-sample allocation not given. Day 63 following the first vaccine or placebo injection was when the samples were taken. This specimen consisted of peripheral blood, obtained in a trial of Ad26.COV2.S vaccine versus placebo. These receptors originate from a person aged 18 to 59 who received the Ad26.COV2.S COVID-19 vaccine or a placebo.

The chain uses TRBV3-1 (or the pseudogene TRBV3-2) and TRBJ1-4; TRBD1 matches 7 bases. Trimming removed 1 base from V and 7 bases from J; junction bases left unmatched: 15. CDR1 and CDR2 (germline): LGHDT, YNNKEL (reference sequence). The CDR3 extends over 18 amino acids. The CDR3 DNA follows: TGTGCCAGCAGCCAAGGCACAGGGGCGGGCAGGCCGGGTGAAAAACTGTTTTTT. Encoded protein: CASSQGTGAGRPGEKLFF.

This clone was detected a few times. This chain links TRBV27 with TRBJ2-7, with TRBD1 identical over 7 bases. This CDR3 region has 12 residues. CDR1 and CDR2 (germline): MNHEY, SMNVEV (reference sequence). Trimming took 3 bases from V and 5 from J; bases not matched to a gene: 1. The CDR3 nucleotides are TGTGCCAGCAGTTTTCAGGGGGACGAGCAGTACTTC. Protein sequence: CASSFQGDEQYF.

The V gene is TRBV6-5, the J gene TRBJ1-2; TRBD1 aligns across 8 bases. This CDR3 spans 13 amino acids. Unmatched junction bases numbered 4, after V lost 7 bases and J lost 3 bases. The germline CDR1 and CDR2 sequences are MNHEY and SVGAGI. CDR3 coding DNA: TGTGCCAGCACTAAGGACAGGGACTATGGCTACACCTTC. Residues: CASTKDRDYGYTF.

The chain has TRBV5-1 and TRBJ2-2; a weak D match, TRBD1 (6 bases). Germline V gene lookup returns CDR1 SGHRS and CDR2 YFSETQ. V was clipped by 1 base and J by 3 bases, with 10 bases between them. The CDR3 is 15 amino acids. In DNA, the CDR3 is TGCGCCAGCAGCTTGCTAACAGGGTACACCGGGGAGCTGTTTTTT. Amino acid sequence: CASSLLTGYTGELFF.

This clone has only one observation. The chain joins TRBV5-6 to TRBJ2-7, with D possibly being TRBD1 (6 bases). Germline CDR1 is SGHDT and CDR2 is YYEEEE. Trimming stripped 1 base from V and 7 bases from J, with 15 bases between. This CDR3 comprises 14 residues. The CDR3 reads CASSLIQGRGEQYF. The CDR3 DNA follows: TGTGCCAGCAGCTTGATACAGGGCCGCGGGGAGCAGTACTTC. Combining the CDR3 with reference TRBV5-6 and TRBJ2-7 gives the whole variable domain DAGVTQSPTHLIKTRGQQVTLRCSPKSGHDTVSWYQQALGQGPQFIFQYYEEEERQRGNFPDRFSGHQFPNYSSELNVNALLLGDSALYLCASSLIQGRGEQYFGPGTRLTVT.

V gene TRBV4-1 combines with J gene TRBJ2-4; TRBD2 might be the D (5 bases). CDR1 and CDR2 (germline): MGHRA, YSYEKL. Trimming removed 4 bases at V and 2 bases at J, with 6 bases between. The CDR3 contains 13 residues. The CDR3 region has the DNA TGCGCCAGCAGCCGGGAGACCAAAAACATTCAGTACTTC. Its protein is CASSRETKNIQYF.

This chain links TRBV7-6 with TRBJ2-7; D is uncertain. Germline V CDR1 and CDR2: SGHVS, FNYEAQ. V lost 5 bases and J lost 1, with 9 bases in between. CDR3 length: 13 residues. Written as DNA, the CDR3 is TGTGCCAGCAGCAGAGACGAGTCCTACGAGCAGTACTTC. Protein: CASSRDESYEQYF. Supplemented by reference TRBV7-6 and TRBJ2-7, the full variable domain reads GAGVSQSPRYKVTKRGQDVALRCDPISGHVSLYWYRQALGQGPEFLTYFNYEAQQDKSGLPNDRFSAERPEGSISTLTIQRTEQRDSAMYRCASSRDESYEQYFGPGTRLTVT.

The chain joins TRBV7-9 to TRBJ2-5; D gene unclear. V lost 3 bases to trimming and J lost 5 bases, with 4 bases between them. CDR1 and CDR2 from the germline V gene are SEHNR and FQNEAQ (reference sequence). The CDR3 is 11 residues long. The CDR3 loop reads CASSLIETQYF. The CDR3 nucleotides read TGTGCCAGCAGCTTGATTGAGACCCAGTACTTC. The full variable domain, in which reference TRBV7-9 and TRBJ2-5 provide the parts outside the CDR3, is DTGVSQNPRHKITKRGQNVTFRCDPISEHNRLYWYRQTLGQGPEFLTYFQNEAQLEKSRLLSDRFSAERPKGSFSTLEIQRTEQGDSAMYLCASSLIETQYFGPGTRLLVL.

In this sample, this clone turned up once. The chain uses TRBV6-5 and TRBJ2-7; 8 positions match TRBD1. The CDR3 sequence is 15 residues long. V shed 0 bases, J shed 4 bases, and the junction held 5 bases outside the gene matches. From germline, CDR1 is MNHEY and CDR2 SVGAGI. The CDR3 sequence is CASSYSARGPYEQYF. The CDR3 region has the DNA TGTGCCAGCAGTTACTCAGCCAGGGGGCCGTACGAGCAGTACTTC.

CDR3 amino acids: CASSSGLAGGLYEQYF. CDR3 in DNA: TGTGCCAGCAGTTCGGGACTAGCGGGAGGGTTATACGAGCAGTACTTC. V gene TRBV28 combines with J gene TRBJ2-7; 16 nucleotides agree with TRBD2. Germline trimming cut 4 bases from V and 4 bases from J; bases unmatched to any gene: 4. CDR1 and CDR2 (germline): MDHEN, SYDVKM. The CDR3 loop spans 16 amino acids.

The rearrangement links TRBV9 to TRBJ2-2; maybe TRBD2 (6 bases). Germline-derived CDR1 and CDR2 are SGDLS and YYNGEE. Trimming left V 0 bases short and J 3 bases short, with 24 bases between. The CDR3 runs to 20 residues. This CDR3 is CASSVDPMGGRAWDTGELFF. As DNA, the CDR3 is TGTGCCAGCAGCGTAGACCCTATGGGAGGTCGCGCTTGGGACACCGGGGAGCTGTTTTTT.

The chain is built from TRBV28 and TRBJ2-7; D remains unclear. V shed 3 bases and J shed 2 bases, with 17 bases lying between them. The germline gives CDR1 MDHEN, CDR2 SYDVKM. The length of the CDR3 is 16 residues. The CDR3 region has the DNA TGTGCCAGCAGTTTGAAACGATCTTGGGCAGCCTACGAGCAGTACTTC. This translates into CASSLKRSWAAYEQYF.

The CDR3 region is CASSYSIGTPGYTF. CDR3 sequence (DNA): TGTGCCAGCAGTTACTCGATCGGGACTCCGGGCTACACCTTC. The chain uses TRBV6-2 or TRBV6-3 and TRBJ1-2, with D possibly being TRBD1 (5 bases). Trimming pared 0 bases from V and 8 bases from J, leaving 13 bases between. This CDR3 is built from 14 residues. CDR1 is MNHEY, CDR2 SVGEGT, per germline.

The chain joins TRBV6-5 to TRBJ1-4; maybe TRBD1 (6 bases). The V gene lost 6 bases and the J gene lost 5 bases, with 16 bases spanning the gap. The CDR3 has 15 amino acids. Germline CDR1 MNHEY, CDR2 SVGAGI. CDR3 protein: CASRDGQRTNEKLFF. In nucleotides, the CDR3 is TGTGCCAGCAGGGACGGACAGCGGACGAATGAAAAACTGTTTTTT.